These 22 T cell receptor beta chains share one sample of origin, sequenced in a study of T-cell reconstitution after alpha-beta-depleted transplantation in children. The library targeted TCRbeta and was prepared with unique molecular identifiers. Via MiXCR, TCRdb re-called the PCR reads, giving one row per CDR3 protein. The sample has fewer than 550,000 distinct CDR3 sequences, over 10% seen once. The material was PBMCs, mostly from graft donor cells, obtained 180 days after TCRalphabeta/CD19-depleted stem cell transplant. These receptors all come from a female patient aged 2-15 years who had a stem cell transplant for aplastic anemia, so the T cells may come from the graft donor.

This clonotype was detected ten times or more. The CDR3 DNA reads TGTGCCAGCAGTTACCTCTCGGGCCAGACTGAAGCTTTCTTT. This translates into CASSYLSGQTEAFF. This chain links TRBV6-5 with TRBJ1-1; D gene unclear. Trimming took 2 bases from V and 5 from J, leaving 12 bases between them. The CDR3 sequence is 14 residues long. CDR1 is MNHEY, CDR2 SVGAGI, per germline.

In this sample, this clonotype turned up a few times. The chain has TRBV19 and TRBJ2-5; D could derive from TRBD1 or TRBD2 (5 bases each). Trimming shortened V by 6 bases and J by 1 base, and 15 bases separated the two germline ends. This CDR3 is 15 amino acids long. The V gene's germline CDR1 is LNHDA and CDR2 SQIVND (reference sequence). The CDR3 loop is CASSPLPGRQETQYF. Written as DNA, the CDR3 is TGTGCCAGTAGCCCCTTGCCGGGACGCCAAGAGACCCAGTACTTC.

This clonotype was recorded a few times. The chain carries TRBV5-1 and TRBJ2-2, with TRBD1 as a possible D gene (6 bases). This CDR3 has 15 residues. The V and J ends lost 0 bases and 7 bases respectively, with 13 bases between them. Germline loops: CDR1 SGHRS, CDR2 YFSETQ. CDR3 in amino acids: CASSLGTVRSGELFF. DNA of the CDR3: TGCGCCAGCAGCTTGGGGACAGTAAGGAGCGGGGAGCTGTTTTTT.

V and J are TRBV24-1 and TRBJ2-7; 9 bases line up with TRBD2. Germline values: CDR1 KGHDR, CDR2 SFDVKD. Trimming at V came to 5 bases and at J to 6 bases, leaving 13 bases not matched to a gene. CDR3 length: 16 residues. CDR3 protein: CATSANGGLAGSEQYF. Here the CDR3 DNA reads TGTGCCACCAGTGCCAACGGTGGGCTAGCGGGAAGCGAGCAGTACTTC.

This clonotype was seen only a few times. The gene calls are TRBV10-3 and TRBJ2-7, with 12 bases that match TRBD1. The CDR3 is made up of 15 amino acids. V lost 4 bases to trimming and J lost 6 bases; unmatched junction nucleotides: 7. Germline V lookup: CDR1 ENHRY, CDR2 SYGVKD. CDR3 DNA: TGTGCCATCAGTGGCTCCGGGACAGGGGGCGTCGAGCAGTACTTC. This codes for CAISGSGTGGVEQYF.

This clonotype was picked up a small number of times. The rearrangement joins TRBV12-3 or TRBV12-4 to TRBJ1-1; possibly TRBD1 for D (5 bases). V dropped 4 bases and J dropped 4 bases, with 16 bases sitting between them. CDR3 size: 15 residues. CDR3 loop: CASSSRRGGSTEAFF. CDR3 nucleotide sequence: TGTGCCAGCAGTTCCCGCCGGGGGGGATCCACTGAAGCTTTCTTT.

The chain employs TRBV7-9 and TRBJ1-1; a weak D match, TRBD1 (5 bases). In germline, CDR1 is SEHNR, CDR2 FQNEAQ (reference sequence). Trimming shortened V by 5 bases and J by 0 bases, and 10 bases separated the two germline ends. The CDR3 runs 14 residues. CDR3 amino acids: CASSKTEMNTEAFF. The CDR3 nucleotides are TGTGCCAGCAGCAAGACAGAGATGAACACTGAAGCTTTCTTT.

This clonotype showed up just a few times. The chain uses TRBV25-1 and TRBJ2-7; D not resolved. Trimming stripped 3 bases from V and 2 bases from J, with 2 bases between. CDR3 size: 11 residues. CDR1 is MGHDK and CDR2 is SYGVNS in the germline V gene. The CDR3 loop reads CASSDTYEQYF. The CDR3 bases are TGTGCCAGCAGTGATACCTACGAGCAGTACTTC.

J is TRBJ1-2 and V is TRBV7-8; TRBD1 is a possible D gene (5 bases). Per germline, CDR1 SGHVS and CDR2 FQNEAQ. V was cut by 2 bases and J by 8 bases, with 18 bases left in between. This CDR3 has 15 residues. CDR3 sequence (DNA): TGTGCCAGCAGCTTAAGGGACCGACCCTTAAGGGGCTACACCTTC. It specifies CASSLRDRPLRGYTF.

There are many counts of this clonotype. The rearrangement joins TRBV6-2 or TRBV6-3 to TRBJ2-7; either TRBD1 or TRBD2 may supply D (5 bases each). Germline V gene lookup returns CDR1 MNHEY and CDR2 SVGEGT. This CDR3 is 13 amino acids long. Trimming left V 6 bases short and J 4 bases short, with 13 bases between. The CDR3 spells CASSYGDLYEQYV. CDR3 bases: TGTGCCAGCAGCTATGGGGACCTTTACGAGCAGTACGTC.

This clonotype showed up just a few times. This sequence joins TRBV4-3 and TRBJ1-5, with 8 bases aligning to TRBD1. The CDR3 is made up of 14 amino acids. Losses at the gene ends were 0 bases for V and 6 bases for J; bases not matched to a gene: 1. Germline-derived CDR1 and CDR2 are LGHNA and YSLEER. CDR3 sequence: CASSQDDRGQPQHF. The CDR3 region has the DNA TGCGCCAGCAGCCAAGATGACAGGGGTCAGCCCCAGCATTTT.

This chain connects TRBV28 to TRBJ2-3, with 11 bases aligning to TRBD2. After removal of 8 bases from V and 1 base from J, the junction contained 14 bases not matched to a gene. The CDR3 extends over 18 amino acids. Germline V gene data show CDR1 as MDHEN and CDR2 as SYDVKM. This CDR3 is CASAAGTSGSYRTDTQYF. The CDR3, as DNA: TGTGCCAGCGCTGCAGGTACTAGCGGGAGTTATCGCACAGATACGCAGTATTTT.

This clonotype has only a few counts. This chain connects TRBV10-3 to TRBJ1-1; a weak D match, TRBD1 (6 bases). Looked up from germline, CDR1 is ENHRY and CDR2 is SYGVKD. This CDR3 comprises 15 residues. The V and J ends lost 4 bases and 7 bases respectively, with 19 bases between them. DNA of the CDR3: TGTGCCATCAGTGCGGCGGGGGCCGGACTCCGTGAAGCTTTCTTT. This sequence encodes CAISAAGAGLREAFF.

This clonotype was observed a few times. The chain joins TRBV12-5 to TRBJ2-3; 7 nucleotides match TRBD1. CDR3 length equals 14 residues. Trimming cost V 5 bases and J 2 bases; bases outside gene matches: 4. The germline gives CDR1 LGHNT, CDR2 FRNRAP. The CDR3 loop is CASGRGQSTDTQYF. The CDR3 nucleotides are TGTGCTAGTGGTCGGGGACAGTCCACAGATACGCAGTATTTT. Full variable domain (remainder filled in from reference TRBV12-5 and TRBJ2-3): DARVTQTPRHKVTEMGQEVTMRCQPILGHNTVFWYRQTMMQGLELLAYFRNRAPLDDSGMPKDRFSAEMPDATLATLKIQPSEPRDSAVYFCASGRGQSTDTQYFGPGTRLTVL.

This clonotype was observed at least ten times. This chain uses TRBV10-3 with TRBJ1-1; tentatively, D is TRBD1 (5 bases). The CDR3 has 12 amino acids. From germline, CDR1 is ENHRY and CDR2 SYGVKD. The V end was cut by 8 bases, the J end by 6 bases, with 13 bases between. The CDR3 sequence: CAIYSVGAEAFF. The DNA for the CDR3 is TGTGCCATCTACTCTGTGGGGGCTGAAGCTTTCTTT.

The gene calls are TRBV25-1 and TRBJ2-1; D may be TRBD1 or TRBD2 (6 bases each). The germline gives CDR1 MGHDK, CDR2 SYGVNS. The CDR3 extends over 18 amino acids. The V and J ends lost 3 bases and 1 base respectively, with 19 bases between them. The CDR3 region has the DNA TGTGCCAGCAGTGAGGGTCTAGGGGGGCGCGGGTCCTACAATGAGCAGTTCTTC. This codes for CASSEGLGGRGSYNEQFF.

This clonotype has more than one count but fewer than ten. The V gene is TRBV11-2, the J gene TRBJ1-2; D uncertain. V was shortened by 1 base and J by 8 bases, with 14 bases between the two germline ends. Germline V gene sequence: CDR1 SGHAT, CDR2 FQNNGV. The CDR3 is made up of 14 amino acids. DNA of the CDR3: TGTGCCAGCAGCTTAGGGCCCGGGCCTAAGGGCTACACCTTC. Its translation is CASSLGPGPKGYTF.

This clonotype appeared a few times. This chain links TRBV29-1 with TRBJ2-3; perhaps D is TRBD1 or TRBD2 (6 bases each). Trimming took 7 bases from V and 3 from J, leaving 20 bases between them. The CDR3 extends over 15 amino acids. Germline V gives CDR1 SQVTM, CDR2 ANQGSEA. The CDR3 DNA reads as TGCAGCGCCCCGGGGGCTTCGGCATTAACAGATACGCAGTATTTT. Encoded protein: CSAPGASALTDTQYF.

This clonotype came up a few times. The chain links TRBV28 to TRBJ2-1; 9 nucleotides agree with TRBD2. Trimming removed 6 bases from V and 8 bases from J; junction bases left unmatched: 5. CDR1 is MDHEN, CDR2 SYDVKM, per germline. This CDR3 spans 13 amino acids. For the CDR3, the DNA is TGTGCCAGCAGGCGGGAGGGCCCCGATGAGCAGTTCTTC. Translating it yields CASRREGPDEQFF.

The gene calls are TRBV20-1 and TRBJ2-7, with D possibly being TRBD1 (5 bases). The germline CDR1 and CDR2 sequences are DFQATT and SNEGSKA (reference sequence). Trimming removed 6 bases from V and 3 bases from J, with 21 bases in between. CDR3 length equals 15 residues. The CDR3 DNA follows: TGCAGTGCCAAGGGGTTATTCGGCCAAATCTACGAGCAGTACTTC. Translated: CSAKGLFGQIYEQYF.

The chain's CDR3 is CASRGFNEQFF. The DNA for the CDR3 is TGTGCCAGCAGGGGGTTTAATGAGCAGTTCTTC. The V and J genes are TRBV12-3 or TRBV12-4 and TRBJ2-1; D gene ambiguous. The CDR3 runs to 11 residues. The ends were cut back, 6 bases at V and 7 bases at J, with 7 bases in the middle.

This clonotype was detected only a few times. The chain uses TRBV19 and TRBJ2-1; D is possibly TRBD2 (6 bases). CDR3 size: 15 residues. Trimming took 5 bases from V and 0 from J, leaving 11 bases between them. Germline CDR1 reads LNHDA; CDR2 reads SQIVND (reference sequence). The CDR3: CASSVFGSSYNEQFF. The CDR3 bases are TGTGCCAGTAGTGTATTCGGGAGCTCCTACAATGAGCAGTTCTTC.